This T cell receptor (beta chain) was recovered during a study of control samples from healthy donors and cancer patients. Germline-derived CDR1 and CDR2 are SQVTM and ANQGSEA. V shed 2 bases and J shed 0 bases, with 7 bases lying between them. The CDR3 is made up of 13 amino acids. Sequencing used immunoSEQ multiplex PCR; TCRdb keeps in-frame clones, though not all of them. The profile covers some 95,000 clones, with roughly 92% appearing a single time and 3% taken by the ten largest. V gene TRBV29-1 combines with J gene TRBJ1-1; D is undetermined. The origin of this receptor is a human donor in good health. The donor label of this sample is uncertain. Sequencing input: blood. The CDR3 here is CSVENSLNTEAFF. CDR3 in DNA: TGCAGCGTTGAAAACAGTTTGAACACTGAAGCTTTCTTT.